One sample yielded the 10 T cell receptor beta chains listed below, sequenced in a study of CDR3 diversity in severe acne. One entry per CDR3 protein results from TCRdb running MiXCR on the PCR reads. In the table there are approximately 90,000 distinct CDR3 sequences, about 53% of which are singletons. Sample: blood. The receptors here all came from a male donor with severe acne vulgaris.

This sequence joins TRBV9 and TRBJ2-1; 10 bases map to TRBD2. The CDR3 is 18 residues long. CDR1 and CDR2 (germline): SGDLS, YYNGEE. The ends lost 0 bases at V and 1 base at J; junction bases unmatched: 7. The CDR3 reads CASSVGLAGEFSYNEQFF. CDR3 DNA: TGTGCCAGCAGCGTAGGGCTAGCGGGAGAGTTTTCCTACAATGAGCAGTTCTTC.

This clonotype showed up just a few times. The rearrangement joins TRBV4-1 to TRBJ2-7; a weak D match, TRBD2 (6 bases). With 2 bases removed from V and 4 bases from J, the gap between germline ends came to 24 bases. The CDR3 is 18 residues long. Germline V lookup: CDR1 MGHRA, CDR2 YSYEKL. CDR3 nucleotide sequence: TGCGCCAGCAGCCAATCCTGGGTAGCGGCCCCGACAGTATACGAGCAGTACTTC. It specifies CASSQSWVAAPTVYEQYF.

The table lists this clonotype with a few counts. The genes are TRBV28 and TRBJ1-2; the D is unclear. Trimming took off 3 bases at V and 2 bases at J, with 16 bases between the two ends. The CDR3 sequence is 16 residues long. Germline CDR1 MDHEN, CDR2 SYDVKM. The CDR3 is CASSFRGYESNYGYTF. Written as DNA, the CDR3 is TGTGCCAGCAGTTTCCGAGGGTACGAATCGAACTATGGCTACACCTTC.

CDR3 sequence: CASSVGNNYGYTF. DNA of the CDR3: TGTGCCAGCAGCGTCGGGAATAACTATGGCTACACCTTC. The V and J genes are TRBV9 and TRBJ1-2; D ambiguous. This CDR3 comprises 13 residues. Germline CDR1 and CDR2: SGDLS and YYNGEE. V lost 2 bases and J 1 base, leaving 6 bases between the germline ends.

This clonotype is medium-sized (0.01 to 0.1%). The chain links TRBV29-1 to TRBJ2-7; D possibly corresponds to TRBD2 (5 bases). V was cut by 6 bases and J by 3 bases, with 12 bases left in between. The CDR3 sequence is 12 residues long. Per germline, CDR1 SQVTM and CDR2 ANQGSEA. CDR3 sequence: CSVEGNYYEQYF. CDR3 in DNA: TGCAGCGTCGAGGGAAACTACTACGAGCAGTACTTC.

This clonotype came up once. This chain uses TRBV25-1 with TRBJ2-3; the D is unclear. Trimming removed 4 bases at V and 2 bases at J, with 16 bases between. The CDR3 totals 16 residues. The germline gives CDR1 MGHDK, CDR2 SYGVNS. The DNA of the CDR3 is TGTGCCAGCAGTGGGGGTCTCGAGTACCTCACAGATACGCAGTATTTT. Amino acids: CASSGGLEYLTDTQYF.

The rearrangement joins TRBV29-1 to TRBJ1-1; 7 nucleotides line up with TRBD1. The V segment lost 6 bases and the J segment 0 bases; nucleotides outside the gene matches: 4. Germline V CDR1 and CDR2: SQVTM, ANQGSEA. The CDR3 runs to 13 residues. The CDR3 region has the DNA TGCAGCGTCGGGGGACAGATGAACACTGAAGCTTTCTTT. Translating gives CSVGGQMNTEAFF.

A note on this clonotype: This may be a read error, as it is one base from a much larger clone. V is TRBV5-1 and J is TRBJ2-7; possibly TRBD2 for D (7 bases). With 0 bases removed from V and 2 bases from J, the gap between germline ends came to 15 bases. From germline, CDR1 is SGHRS and CDR2 YFSETQ. The CDR3 loop spans 16 amino acids. The CDR3 region has the DNA TGCGCCAGCAGCTTGGAAAGAGGGAGGGGGACCTACGAGCAGTACTTC. Amino acids: CASSLERGRGTYEQYF.

This clonotype was detected a few times. V and J are TRBV9 and TRBJ1-4; TRBD1 matches 10 bases. CDR3 size: 16 residues. V was pared by 0 bases and J by 8 bases, with 7 bases of the junction left unmatched. The germline gives CDR1 SGDLS, CDR2 YYNGEE. For the CDR3, the DNA is TGTGCCAGCAGCGTAGGAGGAGGGACAGGGGTCGAAAAACTGTTTTTT. It encodes CASSVGGGTGVEKLFF.

The gene calls are TRBV28 and TRBJ2-2; the D is unclear. In germline, CDR1 is MDHEN, CDR2 SYDVKM. Trimming took off 6 bases at V and 5 bases at J, with 10 bases between the two ends. The CDR3 totals 13 residues. The CDR3, as DNA: TGTGCCAGCAGCCCGGAAGGAACCGGGGAGCTGTTTTTT. Residues: CASSPEGTGELFF.